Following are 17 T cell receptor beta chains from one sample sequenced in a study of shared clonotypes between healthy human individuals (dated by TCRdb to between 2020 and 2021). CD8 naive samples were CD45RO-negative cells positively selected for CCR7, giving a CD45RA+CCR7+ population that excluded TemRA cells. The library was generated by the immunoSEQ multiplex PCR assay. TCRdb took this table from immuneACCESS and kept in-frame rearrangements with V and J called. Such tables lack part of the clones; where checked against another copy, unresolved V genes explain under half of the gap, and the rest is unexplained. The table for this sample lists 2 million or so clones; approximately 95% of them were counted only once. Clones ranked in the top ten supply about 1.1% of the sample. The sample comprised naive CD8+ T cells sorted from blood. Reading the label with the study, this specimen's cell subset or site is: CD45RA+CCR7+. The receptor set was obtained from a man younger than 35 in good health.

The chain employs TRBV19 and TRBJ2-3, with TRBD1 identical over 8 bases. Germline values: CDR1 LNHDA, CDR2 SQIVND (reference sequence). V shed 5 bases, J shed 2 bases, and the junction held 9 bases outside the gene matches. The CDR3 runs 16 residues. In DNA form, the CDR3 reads TGTGCCAGTAGTTTCAGGGACAGGCCAACCACAGATACGCAGTATTTT. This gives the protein CASSFRDRPTTDTQYF.

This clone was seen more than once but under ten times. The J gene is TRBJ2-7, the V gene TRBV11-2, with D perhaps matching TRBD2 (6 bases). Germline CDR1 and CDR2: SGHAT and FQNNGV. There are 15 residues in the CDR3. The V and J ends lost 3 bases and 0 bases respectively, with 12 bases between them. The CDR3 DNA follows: TGTGCCAGCAGCTTCGGGACCGGGAGCTCCTACGAGCAGTACTTC. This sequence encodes CASSFGTGSSYEQYF.

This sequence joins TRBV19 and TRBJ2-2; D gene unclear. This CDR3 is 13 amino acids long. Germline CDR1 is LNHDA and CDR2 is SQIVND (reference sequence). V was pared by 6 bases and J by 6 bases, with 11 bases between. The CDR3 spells CASRNPRAGELFF. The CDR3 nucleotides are TGTGCCAGTAGGAATCCTAGGGCCGGGGAGCTGTTTTTT.

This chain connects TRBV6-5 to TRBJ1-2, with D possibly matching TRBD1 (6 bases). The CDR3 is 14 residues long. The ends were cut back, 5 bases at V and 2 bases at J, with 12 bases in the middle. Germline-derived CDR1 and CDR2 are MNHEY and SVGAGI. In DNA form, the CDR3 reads TGTGCCAGCAGTACGACAGGCATGAACTATGGCTACACCTTC. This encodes CASSTTGMNYGYTF.

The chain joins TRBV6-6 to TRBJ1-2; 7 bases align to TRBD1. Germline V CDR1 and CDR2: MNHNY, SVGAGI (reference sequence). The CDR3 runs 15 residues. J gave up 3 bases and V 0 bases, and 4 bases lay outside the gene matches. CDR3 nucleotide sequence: TGTGCCAGCAGTTACTCGACTGGGACAGACTATGGCTACACCTTC. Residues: CASSYSTGTDYGYTF.

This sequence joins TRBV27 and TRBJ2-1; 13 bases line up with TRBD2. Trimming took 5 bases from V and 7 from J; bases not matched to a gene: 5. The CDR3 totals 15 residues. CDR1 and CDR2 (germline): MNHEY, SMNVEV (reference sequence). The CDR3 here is CASSVGLAGVNEQFF. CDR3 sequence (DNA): TGTGCCAGCAGTGTCGGACTAGCGGGAGTGAATGAGCAGTTCTTC.

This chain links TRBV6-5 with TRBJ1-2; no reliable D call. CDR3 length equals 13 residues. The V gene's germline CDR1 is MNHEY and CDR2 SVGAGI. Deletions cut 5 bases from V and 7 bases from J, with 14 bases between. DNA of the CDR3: TGTGCCAGCAGTCGACTGTTCGGAACTGGCTACACCTTC. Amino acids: CASSRLFGTGYTF.

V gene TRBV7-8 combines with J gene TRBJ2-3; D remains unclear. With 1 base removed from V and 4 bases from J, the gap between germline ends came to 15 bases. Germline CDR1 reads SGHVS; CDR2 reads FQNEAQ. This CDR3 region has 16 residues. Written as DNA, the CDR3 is TGTGCCAGCAGCTTAGGCTCGACGGCACCCCCAGATACGCAGTATTTT. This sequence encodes CASSLGSTAPPDTQYF. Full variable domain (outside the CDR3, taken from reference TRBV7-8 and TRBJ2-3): GAGVSQSPRYKVAKRGQDVALRCDPISGHVSLFWYQQALGQGPEFLTYFQNEAQLDKSGLPSDRFFAERPEGSVSTLKIQRTQQEDSAVYLCASSLGSTAPPDTQYFGPGTRLTVL.

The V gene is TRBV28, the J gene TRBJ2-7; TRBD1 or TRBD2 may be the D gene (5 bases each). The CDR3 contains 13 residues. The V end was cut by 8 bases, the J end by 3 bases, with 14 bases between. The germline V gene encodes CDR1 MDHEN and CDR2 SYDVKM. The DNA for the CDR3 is TGTGCCAGCCACCGGGACGGAGGCTACGAGCAGTACTTC. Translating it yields CASHRDGGYEQYF.

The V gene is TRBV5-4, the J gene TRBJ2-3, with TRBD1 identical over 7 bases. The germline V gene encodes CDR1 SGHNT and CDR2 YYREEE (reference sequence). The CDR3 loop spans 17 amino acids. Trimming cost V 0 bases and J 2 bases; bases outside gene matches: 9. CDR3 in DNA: TGTGCCAGCAGCTTGGGGGAAATTACAGGGGACACAGATACGCAGTATTTT. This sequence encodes CASSLGEITGDTDTQYF. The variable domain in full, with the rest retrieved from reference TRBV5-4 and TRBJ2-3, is ETGVTQSPTHLIKTRGQQVTLRCSSQSGHNTVSWYQQALGQGPQFIFQYYREEENGRGNFPPRFSGLQFPNYSSELNVNALELDDSALYLCASSLGEITGDTDTQYFGPGTRLTVL.

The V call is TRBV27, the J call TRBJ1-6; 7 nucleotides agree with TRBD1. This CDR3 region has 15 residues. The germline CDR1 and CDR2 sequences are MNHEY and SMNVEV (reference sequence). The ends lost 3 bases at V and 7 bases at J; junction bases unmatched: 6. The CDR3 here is CASSFIPTGNSPLHF. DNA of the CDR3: TGTGCCAGCAGTTTTATACCGACAGGGAATTCACCCCTCCACTTT.

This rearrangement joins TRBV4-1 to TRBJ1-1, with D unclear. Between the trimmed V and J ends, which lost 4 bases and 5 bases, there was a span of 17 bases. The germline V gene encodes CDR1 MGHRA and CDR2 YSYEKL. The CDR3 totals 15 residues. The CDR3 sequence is CASSRTNGVRTEAFF. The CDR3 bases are TGCGCCAGCAGCCGGACTAATGGAGTTAGGACTGAAGCTTTCTTT.

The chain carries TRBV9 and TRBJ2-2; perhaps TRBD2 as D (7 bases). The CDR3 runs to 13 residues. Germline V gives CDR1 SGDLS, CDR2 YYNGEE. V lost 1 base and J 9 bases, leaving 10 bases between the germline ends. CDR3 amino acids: CASSVSGGRELFF. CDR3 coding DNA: TGTGCCAGCAGCGTATCGGGGGGCCGGGAGCTGTTTTTT.

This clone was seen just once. CDR3 sequence (DNA): TGTGCCAGCAGTCCCAGCGGGACAGCCCCCTACGAGCAGTACTTC. Its translation is CASSPSGTAPYEQYF. The chain joins TRBV27 to TRBJ2-7, with D perhaps being TRBD1 or TRBD2 (7 bases each). Germline CDR1 reads MNHEY; CDR2 reads SMNVEV (reference sequence). The V end was cut by 5 bases, the J end by 2 bases, with 16 bases between. The CDR3 runs to 15 residues.

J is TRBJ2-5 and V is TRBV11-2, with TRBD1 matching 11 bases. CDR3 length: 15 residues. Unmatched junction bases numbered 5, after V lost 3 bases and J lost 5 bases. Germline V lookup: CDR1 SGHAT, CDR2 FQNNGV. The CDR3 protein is CASSLGQGEWETQYF. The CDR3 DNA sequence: TGTGCCAGCAGCTTGGGACAGGGGGAGTGGGAGACCCAGTACTTC. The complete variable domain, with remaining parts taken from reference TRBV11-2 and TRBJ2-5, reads EAGVAQSPRYKIIEKRQSVAFWCNPISGHATLYWYQQILGQGPKLLIQFQNNGVVDDSQLPKDRFSAERLKGVDSTLKIQPAKLEDSAVYLCASSLGQGEWETQYFGPGTRLLVL.

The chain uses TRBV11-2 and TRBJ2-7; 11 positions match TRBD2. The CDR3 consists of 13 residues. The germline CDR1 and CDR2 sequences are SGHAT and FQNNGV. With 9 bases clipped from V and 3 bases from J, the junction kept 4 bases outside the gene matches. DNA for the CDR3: TGTGCCAGTCTGGGACTAGCGGTCTACGAGCAGTACTTC. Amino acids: CASLGLAVYEQYF.

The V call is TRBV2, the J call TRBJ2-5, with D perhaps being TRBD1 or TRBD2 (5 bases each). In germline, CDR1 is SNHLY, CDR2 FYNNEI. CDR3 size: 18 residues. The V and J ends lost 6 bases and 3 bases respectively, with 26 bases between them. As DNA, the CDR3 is TGTGCCAGCAGCGCCTCCGGGATCATCATCCTGGGGGAAGAGACCCAGTACTTC. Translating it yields CASSASGIIILGEETQYF.